This TCR beta chain is from a study of blood T cell repertoires in COVID-19. Study-wide background: The United States, Italy and Spain were the sources of the acute and convalescent COVID-19 samples. T cells, B-cell-depleted T cells, or PBMCs supplied cDNA or gDNA.

Original handling: Amplification of reference gene primers was used by the study to estimate nucleated cell counts. The repertoire was sequenced with immunoSEQ multiplex PCR; TCRdb's copy has only in-frame clones and lacks some. That table gives V, J and clone size, and the DNA gave D and trimming. The sample includes roughly 250,000 clones, approximately 84% of them seen just once. CDR1 and CDR2 (germline): SGHRS, YFSETQ. There are 15 residues in the CDR3. Trimming cost V 2 bases and J 7 bases; bases outside gene matches: 8. The chain is built from TRBV5-1 and TRBJ1-1; 10 bases align to TRBD1. This receptor was obtained from a human donor in a cohort sampled during active COVID-19. The sequenced sample was peripheral blood. DNA of the CDR3: TGCGCCAGCAGCTTCCGGGACAGGGGAGAAGGTGAAGCTTTCTTT. Its protein is CASSFRDRGEGEAFF.